The 15 T cell receptor beta chains below all came from one sample that was sequenced in a study of patients and donors after allogeneic stem cell transplantation. TCRdb called the RT-PCR reads again in MiXCR, with one record for every CDR3 protein. Seen here are about 57,000 distinct CDR3 sequences, about 14% observed once, and the top ten hold about a third. The sequencing sample was made of blood, either unsorted or a sorted T cell fraction (not recorded which). The receptors come from a human donor who was either an allogeneic HSCT recipient or a stem cell or donor lymphocyte infusion donor (not recorded which). It is not recorded whose cells these are; they may come from a transplant donor.

This clonotype has ten or more counts. J is TRBJ1-1 and V is TRBV19, with D unclear. Trimming shortened V by 8 bases and J by 1 base, and 14 bases separated the two germline ends. The germline CDR1 and CDR2 sequences are LNHDA and SQIVND (reference sequence). The CDR3 loop spans 14 amino acids. The CDR3 spells CASESYTSNTEAFF. The CDR3 DNA reads as TGTGCCAGTGAATCATACACCTCGAACACTGAAGCTTTCTTT.

This clonotype was counted a few times. This rearrangement joins TRBV6-6 to TRBJ1-5; 8 bases agree with TRBD1. This CDR3 has 15 amino acids. Germline trimming cut 6 bases from V and 2 bases from J; bases unmatched to any gene: 6. Germline V gene lookup returns CDR1 MNHNY and CDR2 SVGAGI (reference sequence). The CDR3 DNA reads TGTGCCAGCAGGCCTGGGACAGGTCGCAATCAGCCCCAGCATTTT. Its translation is CASRPGTGRNQPQHF.

This clonotype has just a few counts. V and J are TRBV5-1 and TRBJ2-5, with TRBD2 matching over 11 bases. After removal of 4 bases from V and 1 base from J, the junction contained 3 bases not matched to a gene. CDR1 is SGHRS, CDR2 YFSETQ, per germline. This CDR3 contains 15 residues. CDR3 protein: CASSVGTSGQETQYF. Written as DNA, the CDR3 is TGCGCCAGCAGCGTCGGGACTAGCGGCCAAGAGACCCAGTACTTC. Supplemented by reference TRBV5-1 and TRBJ2-5, the full variable domain reads KAGVTQTPRYLIKTRGQQVTLSCSPISGHRSVSWYQQTPGQGLQFLFEYFSETQRNKGNFPGRFSGRQFSNSRSEMNVSTLELGDSALYLCASSVGTSGQETQYFGPGTRLLVL.

This clonotype was seen many times. The chain combines TRBV29-1 with TRBJ1-1; TRBD1 might be the D (6 bases). The V end was cut by 6 bases, the J end by 0 bases, with 14 bases between. Germline CDR1 reads SQVTM; CDR2 reads ANQGSEA. This CDR3 region has 14 residues. The chain's CDR3 is CSVRGQFMNTEAFF. As DNA, the CDR3 is TGCAGCGTCCGAGGACAGTTCATGAACACTGAAGCTTTCTTT.

The sample holds many counts of this clonotype. The V gene is TRBV10-3, the J gene TRBJ1-2; D call uncertain. CDR3 length: 15 residues. V was clipped by 0 bases and J by 4 bases, with 12 bases between them. Germline V gene lookup returns CDR1 ENHRY and CDR2 SYGVKD. CDR3: CAISESGALGYGYTF. The CDR3, as DNA: TGTGCCATCAGTGAGTCTGGAGCCCTGGGCTATGGCTACACCTTC.

This clonotype was seen only a few times. The chain combines TRBV27 with TRBJ2-1, with D perhaps TRBD2 (5 bases). The CDR3 runs to 16 residues. The germline CDR1 and CDR2 sequences are MNHEY and SMNVEV (reference sequence). V was clipped by 7 bases and J by 0 bases, with 16 bases between them. Here the CDR3 reads CASNSGMSSSYNEQFF. The DNA of the CDR3 is TGTGCCAGCAATTCCGGGATGAGTAGCTCCTACAATGAGCAGTTCTTC.

The chain joins TRBV29-1 to TRBJ2-7; 8 nucleotides match TRBD2. The CDR3 totals 14 residues. J was trimmed by 0 bases and V by 6 bases; bases with no gene match: 7. Germline V gene lookup returns CDR1 SQVTM and CDR2 ANQGSEA. The CDR3, as DNA: TGCAGCGTGGGGGGACTAGTCAGCTCCTACGAGCAGTACTTC. Translation gives CSVGGLVSSYEQYF.

This clonotype was recorded at least ten times. The chain links TRBV2 to TRBJ2-3, with D unresolved. The CDR3 spans 11 residues. V was trimmed by 2 bases and J by 6 bases, leaving 3 bases between them. CDR1 and CDR2 from the germline V gene are SNHLY and FYNNEI. The CDR3 loop reads CASSEMDTQYF. The DNA of the CDR3 is TGTGCCAGCAGTGAAATGGATACGCAGTATTTT.

This clonotype showed up just a few times. The rearrangement joins TRBV6-1 to TRBJ1-2; D gene ambiguous. The CDR3 spans 13 residues. V lost 4 bases and J lost 2, with 8 bases in between. CDR1 is MNHNS, CDR2 SASEGT, per germline. DNA of the CDR3: TGTGCCAGCAGTGTGAACGGGAACTATGGCTACACCTTC. It specifies CASSVNGNYGYTF.

The gene calls are TRBV20-1 and TRBJ2-1, with 10 bases lining up with TRBD2. The CDR3 loop spans 12 amino acids. Germline CDR1 is DFQATT and CDR2 is SNEGSKA (reference sequence). J was trimmed by 8 bases and V by 7 bases; bases with no gene match: 5. CDR3 in DNA: TGCAGTGTCCCAGCGGGAGGGTATGAGCAGTTCTTC. Protein sequence: CSVPAGGYEQFF.

This clonotype showed up just a few times. The V call is TRBV18, the J call TRBJ2-4, with D tentatively TRBD2 (5 bases). CDR1 and CDR2 (germline): KGHSH, LQKENI. V lost 2 bases and J 8 bases, leaving 7 bases between the germline ends. This CDR3 is 12 amino acids long. The CDR3 DNA follows: TGTGCCAGCTCACCATGGGGAGACATTCAGTACTTC. Encoded protein: CASSPWGDIQYF.

This clonotype was recorded a few times. The V gene is TRBV5-1, the J gene TRBJ2-7; 7 positions agree with TRBD2. V lost 0 bases and J lost 1; bases outside the gene matches: 10. The CDR3 has 17 amino acids. Germline CDR1 and CDR2: SGHRS and YFSETQ. This chain's CDR3 is CASSLAGLWDYSYEQYF. The CDR3 DNA is TGCGCCAGCAGCTTGGCCGGGTTGTGGGACTATTCCTACGAGCAGTACTTC.

This CDR3 is CASPDRIHPLSVEQFF. The CDR3 nucleotides are TGTGCCAGCCCCGATAGAATCCACCCCCTTAGCGTTGAGCAGTTCTTC. V usage is TRBV7-9 and J usage is TRBJ2-1; tentatively, D is TRBD2 (5 bases). The CDR3 loop spans 16 amino acids. Germline V gene lookup returns CDR1 SEHNR and CDR2 FQNEAQ (reference sequence). Trimming removed 8 bases at V and 9 bases at J, with 26 bases between. Full variable domain (rest looked up from reference TRBV7-9 and TRBJ2-1): DTGVSQNPRHKITKRGQNVTFRCDPISEHNRLYWYRQTLGQGPEFLTYFQNEAQLEKSRLLSDRFSAERPKGSFSTLEIQRTEQGDSAMYLCASPDRIHPLSVEQFFGPGTRLTVL.

V and J are TRBV10-3 and TRBJ2-7, with TRBD2 identical over 11 bases. Per the germline V gene, CDR1 is ENHRY and CDR2 is SYGVKD. V was clipped by 3 bases and J by 4 bases; unmatched bases: 5. This CDR3 has 15 amino acids. CDR3 in DNA: TGTGCCATCAGTGACGTAGCGGGAGGGCCGTACGAGCAGTACTTC. Residues: CAISDVAGGPYEQYF.

This chain uses TRBV11-2 with TRBJ1-1; 7 nucleotides match TRBD1. J gave up 3 bases and V 3 bases, and 4 bases lay outside the gene matches. Germline lookup yields CDR1 SGHAT and CDR2 FQNNGV. The CDR3 is 14 residues long. The CDR3 nucleotides read TGTGCCAGCAGCTTTAGGGGGCCGGACACTGAAGCTTTCTTT. This codes for CASSFRGPDTEAFF.